The clone carrying this TCR beta chain was counted at least ten times. The antigen is undetermined. RNA transcripts were the template for amplifying TCR beta CDR3 regions. Using the HTBI primer set, a first-round RT-PCR was run on the TCR CDR3. TCRdb re-called the multiplex PCR reads with MiXCR, one entry per CDR3 protein. The sample lists about 480,000 distinct CDR3 sequences, approximately 15% occurring once. The data derive from a study of T cells in Graves' hyperthyroidism and ophthalmopathy. Points from the study as a whole: Ophthalmopathy was predicted by the model a median of around 5.9 months ahead of onset. Using 13 V-J features, a model discriminated ophthalmopathy from stable hyperthyroidism. The blood repertoire included most of the expanded thyroid clonotypes above 0.001.

V was pared by 2 bases and J by 10 bases, with 15 bases between. The CDR3 contains 14 residues. This sequence joins TRBV12-3 or TRBV12-4 and TRBJ1-5; D remains ambiguous. This sequence was found in a woman under 30 with Graves' hyperthyroidism. Source material: blood. CDR3 sequence reads: CASSLSSVRGPQHF. Written as DNA, the CDR3 is TGTGCCAGCAGTTTATCCTCCGTCCGAGGACCCCAGCATTTT.